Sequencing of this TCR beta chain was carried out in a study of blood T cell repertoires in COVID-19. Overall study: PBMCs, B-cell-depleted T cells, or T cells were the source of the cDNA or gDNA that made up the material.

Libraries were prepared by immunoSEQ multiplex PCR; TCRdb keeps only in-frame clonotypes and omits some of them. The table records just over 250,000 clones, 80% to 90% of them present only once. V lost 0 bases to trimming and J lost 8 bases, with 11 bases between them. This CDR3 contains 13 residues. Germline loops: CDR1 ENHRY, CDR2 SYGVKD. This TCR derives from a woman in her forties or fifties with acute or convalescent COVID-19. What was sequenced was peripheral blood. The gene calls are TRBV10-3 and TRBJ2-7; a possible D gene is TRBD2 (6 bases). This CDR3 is CAISESTGVQQYF. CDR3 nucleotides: TGTGCCATCAGTGAGTCGACGGGAGTTCAGCAGTACTTC.